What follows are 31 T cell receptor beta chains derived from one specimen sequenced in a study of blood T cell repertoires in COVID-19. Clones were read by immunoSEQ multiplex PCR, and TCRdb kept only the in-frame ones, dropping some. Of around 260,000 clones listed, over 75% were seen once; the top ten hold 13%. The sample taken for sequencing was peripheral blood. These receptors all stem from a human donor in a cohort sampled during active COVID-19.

DNA for the CDR3: TGTGCCACCATAGCAGGGTCGGACACTGAAGCTTTCTTT. This codes for CATIAGSDTEAFF. The chain links TRBV7-9 to TRBJ1-1, with D perhaps matching TRBD1 (5 bases). The CDR3 spans 13 residues. V dropped 10 bases and J dropped 3 bases, with 15 bases sitting between them. Germline CDR1 is SEHNR and CDR2 is FQNEAQ (reference sequence).

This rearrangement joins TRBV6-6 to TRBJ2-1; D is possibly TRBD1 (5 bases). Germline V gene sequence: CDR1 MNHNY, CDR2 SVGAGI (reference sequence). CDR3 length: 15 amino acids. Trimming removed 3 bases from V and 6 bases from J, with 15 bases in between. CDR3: CASSYRQGYSNEQFF. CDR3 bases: TGTGCCAGCAGTTATAGGCAGGGTTACTCCAATGAGCAGTTCTTC.

CDR3 coding DNA: TGTGCCAGCAGCTTAGAGCGGGGCACAGATACGCAGTATTTT. Residues: CASSLERGTDTQYF. The chain carries TRBV11-3 and TRBJ2-3, with D possibly being TRBD2 (5 bases). Germline loops: CDR1 SGHNT, CDR2 YENEEA. Deletions cut 0 bases from V and 1 base from J, with 5 bases between. The CDR3 covers 14 residues.

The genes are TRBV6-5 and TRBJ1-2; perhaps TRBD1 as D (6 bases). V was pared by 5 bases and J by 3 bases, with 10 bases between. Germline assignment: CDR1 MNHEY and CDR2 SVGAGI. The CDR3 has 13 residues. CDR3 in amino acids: CASSPYRDYGYTF. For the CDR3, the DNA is TGTGCCAGCAGTCCGTACAGGGACTATGGCTACACCTTC.

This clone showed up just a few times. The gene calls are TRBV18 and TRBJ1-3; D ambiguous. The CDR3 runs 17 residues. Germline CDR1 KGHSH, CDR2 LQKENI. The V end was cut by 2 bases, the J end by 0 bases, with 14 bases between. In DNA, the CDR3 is TGTGCCAGCTCACCAGGAGTTCTCCTTAGCTCTGGAAACACCATATATTTT. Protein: CASSPGVLLSSGNTIYF.

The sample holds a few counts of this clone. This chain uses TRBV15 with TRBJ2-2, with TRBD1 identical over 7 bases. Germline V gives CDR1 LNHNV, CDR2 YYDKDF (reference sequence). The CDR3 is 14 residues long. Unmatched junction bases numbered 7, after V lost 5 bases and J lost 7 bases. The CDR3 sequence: CATSQTGFSGELFF. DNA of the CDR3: TGTGCCACCAGCCAGACAGGGTTTAGCGGGGAGCTGTTTTTT. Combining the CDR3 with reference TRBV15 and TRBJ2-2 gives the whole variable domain DAMVIQNPRYQVTQFGKPVTLSCSQTLNHNVMYWYQQKSSQAPKLLFHYYDKDFNNEADTPDNFQSRRPNTSFCFLDIRSPGLGDTAMYLCATSQTGFSGELFFGEGSRLTVL.

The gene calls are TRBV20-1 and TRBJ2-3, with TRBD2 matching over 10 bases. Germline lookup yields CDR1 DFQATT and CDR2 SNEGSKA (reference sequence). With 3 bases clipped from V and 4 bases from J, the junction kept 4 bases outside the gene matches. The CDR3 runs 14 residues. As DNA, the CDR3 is TGCAGTGCTAGTCAGCGGGAGGGCGCAGATACGCAGTATTTT. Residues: CSASQREGADTQYF.

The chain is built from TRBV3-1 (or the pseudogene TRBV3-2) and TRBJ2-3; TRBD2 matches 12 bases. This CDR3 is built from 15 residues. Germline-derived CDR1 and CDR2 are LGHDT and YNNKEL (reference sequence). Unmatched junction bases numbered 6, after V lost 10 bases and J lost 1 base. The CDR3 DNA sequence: TGTGCCACCGGGACTAGCGGGCGGGGCACAGATACGCAGTATTTT. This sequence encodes CATGTSGRGTDTQYF.

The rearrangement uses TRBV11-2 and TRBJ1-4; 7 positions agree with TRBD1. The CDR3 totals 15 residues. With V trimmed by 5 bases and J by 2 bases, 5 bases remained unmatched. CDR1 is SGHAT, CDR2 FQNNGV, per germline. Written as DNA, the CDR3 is TGTGCCAGCAGCGGACAGGCGTCGACTAATGAAAAACTGTTTTTT. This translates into CASSGQASTNEKLFF.

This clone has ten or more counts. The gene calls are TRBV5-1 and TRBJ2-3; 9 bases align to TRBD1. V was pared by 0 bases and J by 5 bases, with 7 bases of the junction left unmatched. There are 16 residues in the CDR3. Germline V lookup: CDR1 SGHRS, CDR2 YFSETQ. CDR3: CASSLGDRVDRDTQYF. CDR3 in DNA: TGCGCCAGCAGCTTGGGGGACAGGGTAGATAGAGATACGCAGTATTTT. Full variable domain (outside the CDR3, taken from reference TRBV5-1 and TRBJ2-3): KAGVTQTPRYLIKTRGQQVTLSCSPISGHRSVSWYQQTPGQGLQFLFEYFSETQRNKGNFPGRFSGRQFSNSRSEMNVSTLELGDSALYLCASSLGDRVDRDTQYFGPGTRLTVL.

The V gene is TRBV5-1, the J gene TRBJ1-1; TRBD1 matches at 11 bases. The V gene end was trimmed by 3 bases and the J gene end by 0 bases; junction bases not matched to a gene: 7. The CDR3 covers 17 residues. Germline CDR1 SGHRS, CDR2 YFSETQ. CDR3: CASSSRTGGPMNTEAFF. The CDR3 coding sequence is TGCGCCAGCAGCTCCCGGACAGGGGGCCCCATGAACACTGAAGCTTTCTTT.

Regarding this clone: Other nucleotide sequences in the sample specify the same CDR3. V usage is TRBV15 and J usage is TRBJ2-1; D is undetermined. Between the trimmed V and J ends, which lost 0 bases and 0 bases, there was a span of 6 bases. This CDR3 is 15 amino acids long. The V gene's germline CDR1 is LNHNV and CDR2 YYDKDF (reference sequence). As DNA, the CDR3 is TGTGCCACCAGCAGAGATCCGGGCTCCTACAATGAGCAGTTCTTC. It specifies CATSRDPGSYNEQFF.

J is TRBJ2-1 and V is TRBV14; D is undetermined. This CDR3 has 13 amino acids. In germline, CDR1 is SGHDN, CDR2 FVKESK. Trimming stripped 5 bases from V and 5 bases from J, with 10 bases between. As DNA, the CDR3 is TGTGCCAGCAGCTATCCTACCGACAATGAGCAGTTCTTC. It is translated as CASSYPTDNEQFF.

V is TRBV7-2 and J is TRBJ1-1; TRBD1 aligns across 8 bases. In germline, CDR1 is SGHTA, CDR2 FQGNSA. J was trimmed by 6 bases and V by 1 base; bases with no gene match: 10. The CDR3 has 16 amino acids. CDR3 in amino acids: CASSLESTRGLPEAFF. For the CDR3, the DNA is TGTGCCAGCAGCTTAGAGTCGACCAGGGGGCTGCCTGAAGCTTTCTTT.

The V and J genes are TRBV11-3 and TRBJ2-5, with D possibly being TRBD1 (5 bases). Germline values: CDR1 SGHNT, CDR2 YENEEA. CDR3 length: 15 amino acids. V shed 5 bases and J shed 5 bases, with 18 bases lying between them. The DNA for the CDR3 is TGTGCCAGCAGCCTTCTGTCCAGGGAATACGAGACCCAGTACTTC. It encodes CASSLLSREYETQYF.

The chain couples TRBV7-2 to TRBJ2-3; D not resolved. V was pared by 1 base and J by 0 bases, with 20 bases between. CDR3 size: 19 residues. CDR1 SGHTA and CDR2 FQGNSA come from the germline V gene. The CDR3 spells CASSLDSGVSFFSTDTQYF. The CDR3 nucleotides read TGTGCCAGCAGCTTAGACTCAGGTGTATCCTTCTTTAGCACAGATACGCAGTATTTT.

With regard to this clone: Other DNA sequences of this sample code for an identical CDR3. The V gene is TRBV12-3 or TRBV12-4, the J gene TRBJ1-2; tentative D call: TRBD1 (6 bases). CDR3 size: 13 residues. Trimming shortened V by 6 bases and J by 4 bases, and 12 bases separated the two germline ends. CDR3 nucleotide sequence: TGTGCCAGCAGCTCAGGACAGCGCTATGGCTACACCTTC. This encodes CASSSGQRYGYTF.

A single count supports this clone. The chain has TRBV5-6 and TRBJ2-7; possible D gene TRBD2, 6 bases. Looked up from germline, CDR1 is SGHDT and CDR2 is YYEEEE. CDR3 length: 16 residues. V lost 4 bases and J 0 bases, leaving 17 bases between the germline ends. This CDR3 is CASSNPGLRSSYEQYF. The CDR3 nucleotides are TGTGCCAGCAGCAACCCGGGACTTAGAAGCTCCTACGAGCAGTACTTC.

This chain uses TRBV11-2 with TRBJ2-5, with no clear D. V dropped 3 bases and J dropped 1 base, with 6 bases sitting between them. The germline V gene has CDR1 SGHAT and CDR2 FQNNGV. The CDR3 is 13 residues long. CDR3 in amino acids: CASSFRSQETQYF. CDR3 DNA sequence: TGTGCCAGCAGCTTTCGGAGCCAAGAGACCCAGTACTTC.

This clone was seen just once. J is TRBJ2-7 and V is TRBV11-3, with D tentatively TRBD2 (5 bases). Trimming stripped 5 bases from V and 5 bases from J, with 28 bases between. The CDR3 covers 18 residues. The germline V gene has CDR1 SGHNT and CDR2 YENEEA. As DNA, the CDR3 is TGTGCCAGCAGCATCCACCTTACCCAAGCGGACTCCCGGGACGAGCAGTACTTC. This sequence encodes CASSIHLTQADSRDEQYF.

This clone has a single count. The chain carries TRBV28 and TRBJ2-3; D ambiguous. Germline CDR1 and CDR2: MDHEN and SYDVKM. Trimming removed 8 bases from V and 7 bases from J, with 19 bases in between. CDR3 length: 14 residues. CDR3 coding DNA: TGTGCCAGCCGTCCCCCGAGGCCGTCCAATACGCAGTATTTT. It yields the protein CASRPPRPSNTQYF.

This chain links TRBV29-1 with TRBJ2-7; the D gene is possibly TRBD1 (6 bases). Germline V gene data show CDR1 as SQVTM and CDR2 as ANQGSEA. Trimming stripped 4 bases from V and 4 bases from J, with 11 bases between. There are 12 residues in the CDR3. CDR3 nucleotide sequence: TGCAGCGTTGGAGGCAGGGGTTACGAGCAGTACTTC. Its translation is CSVGGRGYEQYF.

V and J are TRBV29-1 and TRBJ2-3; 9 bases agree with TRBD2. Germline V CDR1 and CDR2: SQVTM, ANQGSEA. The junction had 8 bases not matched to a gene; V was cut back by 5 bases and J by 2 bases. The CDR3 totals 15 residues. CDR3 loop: CSVNGLAGLTDTQYF. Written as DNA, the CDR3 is TGCAGCGTTAATGGCCTAGCGGGGCTCACAGATACGCAGTATTTT.

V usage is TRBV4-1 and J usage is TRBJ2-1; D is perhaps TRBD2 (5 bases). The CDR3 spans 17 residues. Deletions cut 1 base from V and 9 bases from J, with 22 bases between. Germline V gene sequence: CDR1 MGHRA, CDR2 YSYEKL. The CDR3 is CASSQGNLLVYGGEQFF. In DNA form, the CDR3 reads TGCGCCAGCAGCCAAGGGAATTTACTAGTATACGGCGGTGAGCAGTTCTTC.

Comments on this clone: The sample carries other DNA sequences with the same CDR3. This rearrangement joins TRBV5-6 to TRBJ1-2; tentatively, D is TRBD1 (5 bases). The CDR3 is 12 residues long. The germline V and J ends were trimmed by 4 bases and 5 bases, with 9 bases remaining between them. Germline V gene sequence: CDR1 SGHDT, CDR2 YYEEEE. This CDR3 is CASSTGVYGYTF. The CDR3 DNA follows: TGTGCCAGCAGCACGGGGGTTTATGGCTACACCTTC.

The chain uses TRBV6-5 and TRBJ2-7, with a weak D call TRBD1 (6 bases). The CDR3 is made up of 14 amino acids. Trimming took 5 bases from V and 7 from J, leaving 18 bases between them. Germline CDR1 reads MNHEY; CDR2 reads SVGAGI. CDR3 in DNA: TGTGCCAGCAGTACCTTCCGGGACATTACTGAGCAGTACTTC. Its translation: CASSTFRDITEQYF.

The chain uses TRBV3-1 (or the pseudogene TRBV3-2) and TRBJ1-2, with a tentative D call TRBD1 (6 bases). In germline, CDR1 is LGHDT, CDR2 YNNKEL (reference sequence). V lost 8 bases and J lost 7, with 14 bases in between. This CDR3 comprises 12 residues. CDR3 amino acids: CASGTGSGGYTF. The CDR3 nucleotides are TGTGCCAGCGGAACAGGGTCGGGTGGCTACACCTTC.

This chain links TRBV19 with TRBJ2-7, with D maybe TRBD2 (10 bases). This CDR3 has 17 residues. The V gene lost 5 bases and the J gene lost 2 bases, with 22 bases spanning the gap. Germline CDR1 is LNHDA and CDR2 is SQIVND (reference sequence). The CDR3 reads CASSSGQGLASTYEQYF. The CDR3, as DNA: TGTGCCAGTAGTTCGGGACAGGGACTAGCGTCCACCTACGAGCAGTACTTC.

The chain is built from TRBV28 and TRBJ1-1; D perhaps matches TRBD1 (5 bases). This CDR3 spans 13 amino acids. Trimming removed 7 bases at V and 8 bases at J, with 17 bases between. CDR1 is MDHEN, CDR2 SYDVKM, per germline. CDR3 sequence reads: CASTLDSLSEAFF. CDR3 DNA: TGTGCCAGCACCTTAGACAGTTTATCAGAAGCTTTCTTT.

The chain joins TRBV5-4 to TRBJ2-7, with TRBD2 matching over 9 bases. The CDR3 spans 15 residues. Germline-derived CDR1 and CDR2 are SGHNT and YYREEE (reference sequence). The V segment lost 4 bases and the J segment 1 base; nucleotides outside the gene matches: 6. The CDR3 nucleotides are TGTGCCAGCAGCACTAGCGGGCCTTCTTCCTACGAGCAGTACTTC. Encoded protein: CASSTSGPSSYEQYF.

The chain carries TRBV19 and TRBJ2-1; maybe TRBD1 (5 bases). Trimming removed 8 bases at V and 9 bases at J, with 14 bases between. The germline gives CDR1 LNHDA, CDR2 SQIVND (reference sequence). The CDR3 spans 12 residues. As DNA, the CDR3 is TGTGCCAGTTCCCGGGCTGGGGCTGAGCAGTTCTTC. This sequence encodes CASSRAGAEQFF.